This T cell receptor beta chain was documented in a study of shared clonotypes between healthy human individuals. Study information: The people who gave samples were two women and a few men aged 18 to 49.

General study results and limits: Generation probabilities of non-shared clonotypes were lower (relative to those shared by all four donors).

Sequencing used immunoSEQ multiplex PCR; TCRdb keeps in-frame clones, though not all of them. The sample has roughly 2,500,000 clones; 93% are singletons. Nashville, Tennessee was home to all donors, who were Caucasian adults. A CD45RA-negative memory subset and a CD45RA+ naive subset were separated from the CD4+ cells. Regarding this clone: Its antigen is not identified.

The CDR3 spans 13 residues. Per the germline V gene, CDR1 is MNHNS and CDR2 is SASEGT. V lost 5 bases, J lost 7 bases, and 4 bases stayed unmatched. Sequencing was carried out using naive CD4+ T cells from PBMCs. Subset meaning: CD45RA+ positively selected. This sequence originates from a young man in good health. Some clones in this sample may be carry-over from other donors' samples. The rearrangement joins TRBV6-1 to TRBJ1-2, with 10 bases matching TRBD1. CDR3 residues: CASSTGTGAGYTF. DNA for the CDR3: TGTGCCAGCAGTACGGGGACAGGGGCTGGCTACACCTTC.